Below, 10 T cell receptor beta chains from the same sample are listed, as sequenced in a study of OX40 agonist ivuxolimab in advanced cancers. Sequencing was performed with immunoSEQ multiplex PCR; in TCRdb, only in-frame clones are kept and a portion is missing. Here the sample spans about 82,000 clones, 85% to 90% being singletons. The specimen was CD4+ or CD8+ T cells sorted from blood, collected in a trial of the OX40 agonist ivuxolimab. These TCRs come from an adult with an advanced solid tumor such as melanoma, head and neck, liver or kidney cancer.

The chain recombines TRBV7-6 with TRBJ1-6; no reliable D call. The length of the CDR3 is 13 residues. V lost 10 bases and J lost 5, with 12 bases in between. Germline V lookup: CDR1 SGHVS, CDR2 FNYEAQ. In DNA form, the CDR3 reads TGTGCCACCGCAGGACTAGATAATTCACCCCTCCACTTT. This encodes CATAGLDNSPLHF.

The chain links TRBV10-3 to TRBJ1-4; D not certain. There are 15 residues in the CDR3. Germline CDR1 is ENHRY and CDR2 is SYGVKD. The V end was cut by 0 bases, the J end by 8 bases, with 13 bases between. CDR3 nucleotide sequence: TGTGCCATCAGTGAGTCCGGACGGCCTTCAGAAAAACTGTTTTTT. It codes for CAISESGRPSEKLFF.

The chain has TRBV21-1 and TRBJ2-7; the D segment call TRBD1 is taken from the table without a DNA check. TRBV21-1 is assigned pseudogene status. The CDR3 length is 12 residues. The DNA for the CDR3 is TGTGCCAGCAGCGGACAGGGTCACGAGCAGTACTTC. Translating gives CASSGQGHEQYF.

The chain recombines TRBV11-2 with TRBJ2-2; D might be TRBD2 (5 bases). Per germline, CDR1 SGHAT and CDR2 FQNNGV. The V gene lost 3 bases and the J gene lost 4 bases, with 12 bases spanning the gap. The CDR3 consists of 15 residues. The CDR3 loop reads CASSLRIRGTGELFF. The CDR3, as DNA: TGTGCCAGCAGCTTGCGAATTCGGGGCACCGGGGAGCTGTTTTTT.

In nucleotides, the CDR3 is TGTGCCAGCAGCTTAGCAGTGGCTGGGCAGTACTTC. This sequence encodes CASSLAVAGQYF. The V and J genes are TRBV7-9 and TRBJ2-7, with D hard to call. Germline V gene sequence: CDR1 SEHNR, CDR2 FQNEAQ (reference sequence). The ends were cut back, 0 bases at V and 9 bases at J, with 9 bases in the middle. There are 12 residues in the CDR3.

The J gene is TRBJ1-5, the V gene TRBV19; D ambiguous. Germline V gene lookup returns CDR1 LNHDA and CDR2 SQIVND (reference sequence). The CDR3 totals 14 residues. V shed 6 bases and J shed 1 base, with 10 bases lying between them. The CDR3 region is CASSQVGSNQPQHF. CDR3 nucleotides: TGTGCCAGTAGCCAAGTTGGGAGCAATCAGCCCCAGCATTTT.

The chain couples TRBV30 to TRBJ2-2; D not certain. This CDR3 region has 14 residues. The germline V and J ends were trimmed by 0 bases and 4 bases, with 9 bases remaining between them. Germline V gene lookup returns CDR1 GTSNPN and CDR2 SVGIG (reference sequence). This CDR3 is CAWSVRTFTGELFF. CDR3 DNA: TGTGCCTGGAGTGTTAGGACGTTCACCGGGGAGCTGTTTTTT.

The rearrangement joins TRBV9 to TRBJ1-2; D might be TRBD1 (5 bases). V lost 1 base and J 2 bases, leaving 15 bases between the germline ends. From germline, CDR1 is SGDLS and CDR2 YYNGEE. The CDR3 sequence is 16 residues long. As DNA, the CDR3 is TGTGCCAGCAGCGTAAGAGGCCAGGGTGGAAACTATGGCTACACCTTC. The encoded protein is CASSVRGQGGNYGYTF.

The CDR3 sequence is CASSSPGGSSYEQYF. The CDR3 DNA reads TGTGCCAGCAGCTCGCCAGGCGGGAGCTCCTACGAGCAGTACTTC. The chain combines TRBV7-9 with TRBJ2-7, with 7 bases fitting TRBD2. CDR3 length equals 15 residues. The ends lost 4 bases at V and 0 bases at J; junction bases unmatched: 6. Looked up from germline, CDR1 is SEHNR and CDR2 is FQNEAQ (reference sequence).

The chain has TRBV7-2 and TRBJ2-3, with a possible D match to TRBD2 (6 bases). V lost 7 bases and J lost 6, with 17 bases in between. CDR1 SGHTA and CDR2 FQGNSA come from the germline V gene. The CDR3 extends over 14 amino acids. This CDR3 reads CASTPAGLGDTQYF. In nucleotides, the CDR3 is TGTGCCAGCACCCCCGCGGGATTAGGCGATACGCAGTATTTT.